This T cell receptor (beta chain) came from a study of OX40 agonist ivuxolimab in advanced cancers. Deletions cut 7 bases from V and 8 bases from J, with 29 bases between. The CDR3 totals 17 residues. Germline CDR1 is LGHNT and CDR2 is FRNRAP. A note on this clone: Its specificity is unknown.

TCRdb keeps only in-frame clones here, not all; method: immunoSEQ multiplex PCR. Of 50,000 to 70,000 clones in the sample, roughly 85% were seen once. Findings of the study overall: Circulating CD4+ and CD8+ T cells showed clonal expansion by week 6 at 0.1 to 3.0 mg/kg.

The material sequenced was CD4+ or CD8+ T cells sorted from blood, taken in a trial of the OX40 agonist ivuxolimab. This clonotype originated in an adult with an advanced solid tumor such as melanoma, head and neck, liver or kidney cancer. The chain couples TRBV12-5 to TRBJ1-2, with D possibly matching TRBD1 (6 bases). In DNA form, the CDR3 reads TGTGCTAGTGTCAACTCCCCTCGGGGGGGGCGCCCCCAGGGCTACACCTTC. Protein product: CASVNSPRGGRPQGYTF.